Listed below are T cell receptor beta chains from one sample, sequenced in a study of blood T cells in healthy people across ages. TCRdb used MiXCR to reprocess the 5' RACE reads, holding one entry per CDR3 protein. The repertoire holds about 1,600,000 distinct CDR3 sequences, with approximately 42% as singletons. What was sequenced was blood. Source of these receptors: a woman aged 18-29 years in good health. Both conserved end residues are part of each CDR3. A D gene is named only where the DNA matches it firmly. A row's size may be missing; if present it is once, few, many or a size class.

TRBJ2-3 | TRBV4-1 | TRBD2 | few | CASSQDGTRGDTQYF | TGCGCCAGCAGCCAAGATGGGACTAGGGGAGATACGCAGTATTTT
TRBJ2-7 | TRBV14 | NA | NA | CACSQSSYEQYF | TGTGCCTGCAGCCAGAGTTCCTACGAGCAGTACTTC
TRBJ2-3 | TRBV18 | TRBD2 | NA | CASSPPASGATDTQYF | TGTGCCAGCTCACCACCGGCTAGCGGGGCAACAGATACGCAGTATTTT
TRBJ2-1 | TRBV10-3 | NA | NA | CAISVINNEQFF | TGTGCCATCAGTGTCATAAACAATGAGCAGTTCTTC
TRBJ2-7 | TRBV5-1 | TRBD2 | NA | CASSKGLASYNEQYF | TGCGCCAGCAGCAAGGGACTAGCCTCCTACAATGAGCAGTACTTC
TRBJ2-4 | TRBV2 | NA | few | CASSPDRLAKNIQYF | TGTGCCAGCAGCCCTGACCGCTTAGCCAAAAACATTCAGTACTTC
TRBJ1-1 | TRBV6-5 | NA | NA | CASSCSWSHMNTEAFF | TGTGCCAGCAGTTGCTCGTGGAGCCACATGAACACTGAAGCTTTCTTT
TRBJ2-3 | TRBV20-1 | TRBD2 | NA | CSARVLAGGGDTQYF | TGCAGTGCTAGAGTCCTAGCGGGAGGAGGAGATACGCAGTATTTT
TRBJ2-1 | TRBV12-3/TRBV12-4 | TRBD2 | NA | CASSFWLAGSDEQFF | TGTGCCAGCAGTTTTTGGCTAGCGGGAAGTGATGAGCAGTTCTTC
TRBJ1-2 | TRBV29-1 | NA | few | CSVAYNYGYTF | TGCAGCGTCGCATATAACTATGGCTACACCTTC
TRBJ2-3 | TRBV4-1 | NA | NA | CASSQGPNDLTDTQYF | TGCGCCAGCAGCCAAGGGCCCAACGACCTCACAGATACGCAGTATTTT
TRBJ2-3 | TRBV6-2/TRBV6-3 | NA | NA | CASRSHGTTDTQYF | TGTGCCAGCAGAAGTCACGGGACCACAGATACGCAGTATTTT
TRBJ1-6 | TRBV7-2 | NA | few | CASSESQSSYNSPLHF | TGTGCCAGCAGCGAATCGCAGAGCTCCTATAATTCACCCCTCCACTTT
TRBJ2-7 | TRBV27 | NA | NA | CASSRTGTLSYEQYF | TGTGCCAGCAGTCGCACCGGGACACTTTCCTACGAGCAGTACTTC
TRBJ1-1 | TRBV12-3/TRBV12-4 | TRBD1 | many | CASSLGGEAFF | TGTGCCAGCAGCTTAGGGGGCGAAGCTTTCTTT